A selection of T cell receptor beta chains follows, all from one sample in a study of blood T cell repertoires in COVID-19. The assay was immunoSEQ multiplex PCR, and TCRdb's table has in-frame clones only and misses some. The top ten hold around 7% of the sample, which has 350,000 or so clones, nearly 90% seen once. Sequencing was performed on peripheral blood. The receptors were sampled from a man in his late teens or twenties with active or convalescent COVID-19. The CDR3 runs from the conserved cysteine through the conserved F or W. D genes are given only for firm matches. Size is stated for part of the rows, as once, few or many counts, or as a class when the clone is expanded.

clone size	D gene	J gene	V gene	CDR3 DNA	CDR3 protein
NA	TRBD2	TRBJ2-1	TRBV5-1	TGCGCCAGCAGCCCTGCTAGCGGGAGCTCCTACAATGAGCAGTTCTTC	CASSPASGSSYNEQFF
NA	TRBD2	TRBJ2-1	TRBV3-1/TRBV3-2	TGTGCCAGCAGCCTGGGGACTAACCCCAATGAGCAGTTCTTC	CASSLGTNPNEQFF
NA	TRBD1	TRBJ2-7	TRBV19	TGTGCCACTCTCGACAGGGGTACCTACGAGCAGTACTTC	CATLDRGTYEQYF
NA	NA	TRBJ2-2	TRBV28	TGTGCCAGCAGTTGGGGCAACACCGGGGAGCTGTTTTTT	CASSWGNTGELFF
NA	TRBD2	TRBJ2-1	TRBV11-3	TGTGCCAGCAGCTTAGATGTCCGGGCTAGCGGTGGTAATGAGCAGTTCTTC	CASSLDVRASGGNEQFF
NA	NA	TRBJ1-4	TRBV12-3/TRBV12-4	TGTGCCAGCAGTTTGGACACTCGGGAACTGTTTTTT	CASSLDTRELFF
NA	NA	TRBJ1-1	TRBV6-2/TRBV6-3	TGTGCCAGCAGTTACCCAGAGCCGACAAAGATTAACACTGAAGCTTTCTTT	CASSYPEPTKINTEAFF
NA	NA	TRBJ1-3	TRBV7-3	TGTGCCAGCAGCTCCTCCTCTGGAAACACCATATATTTT	CASSSSSGNTIYF
NA	NA	TRBJ2-5	TRBV7-3	TGTGCCAGCAGCTTTTCAGGGCTGGAGACCCAGTACTTC	CASSFSGLETQYF
few	TRBD1	TRBJ1-4	TRBV28	TGTGCCAGCAGTCTGGACAGGGTGAATGAAAAACTGTTTTTT	CASSLDRVNEKLFF
NA	TRBD1	TRBJ1-2	TRBV18	TGTGCCAGCTCACCACTTGTCGACAGGGGAGGATATGGCTACACCTTC	CASSPLVDRGGYGYTF
NA	NA	TRBJ2-2	TRBV6-8	TGTGCCAGCAGCCCCCGGGACTCCGCAAGAGAGCTGTTTTTT	CASSPRDSARELFF
NA	TRBD1	TRBJ1-1	TRBV6-5	TGTGCCAGCAGTTACTACAGGGGTGACACTGAAGCTTTCTTT	CASSYYRGDTEAFF
NA	NA	TRBJ2-1	TRBV10-3	TGTGCCATCAGCAGCGGAAGCTCCTACAATGAGCAGTTCTTC	CAISSGSSYNEQFF
NA	TRBD2	TRBJ2-5	TRBV5-1	TGCGCCAGCAGCCAGGGGGGACTAGCGGGGTTGAGGGAGACCCAGTACTTC	CASSQGGLAGLRETQYF
NA	NA	TRBJ1-4	TRBV6-6	TGTGCCAGCACCGCAGGGGATGTGGGTGAAAAACTGTTTTTT	CASTAGDVGEKLFF
NA	TRBD1	TRBJ2-7	TRBV5-1	TGCGCCAGCAGCTTGGTTTCGGGCGGGGGACAGGGATACGAGCAGTACTTC	CASSLVSGGGQGYEQYF